This passage covers 19 T cell receptor beta chains from one sample sequenced in a study of cytomegalovirus exposure and HLA in healthy donors. The primer mix had 60 Vbeta and 13 Jbeta primers. Sequencing used immunoSEQ multiplex PCR; TCRdb keeps in-frame clones, though not all of them. The sample yields around 300,000 clones, around two thirds seen once. Sample: PBMCs. These TCRs come from a female donor in good health and CMV-seronegative.

The rearrangement links TRBV6-1 to TRBJ1-1; D is uncertain. Deletions cut 5 bases from V and 1 base from J, with 14 bases between. Germline V gene sequence: CDR1 MNHNS, CDR2 SASEGT. The CDR3 consists of 15 residues. CDR3 DNA sequence: TGTGCCAGCAGTTCACTTTCAGGTACGAACACTGAAGCTTTCTTT. Translating gives CASSSLSGTNTEAFF.

The rearrangement links TRBV28 to TRBJ2-7; D ambiguous. CDR1 MDHEN and CDR2 SYDVKM come from the germline V gene. CDR3 size: 11 residues. V was clipped by 2 bases and J by 4 bases, with 3 bases between them. This CDR3 is CASSLLYEQYF. The CDR3 nucleotides are TGTGCCAGCAGTTTACTGTACGAGCAGTACTTC.

This chain links TRBV4-1 with TRBJ2-3, with a tentative D call TRBD2 (5 bases). CDR1 is MGHRA and CDR2 is YSYEKL in the germline V gene. V dropped 4 bases and J dropped 2 bases, with 10 bases sitting between them. The CDR3 extends over 14 amino acids. The DNA of the CDR3 is TGCGCCAGCAGCCGCGAGCGGACCACAGATACGCAGTATTTT. Its protein is CASSRERTTDTQYF.

V gene TRBV7-8 combines with J gene TRBJ2-1; D may be TRBD2 (5 bases). The length of the CDR3 is 14 residues. Germline V gene data show CDR1 as SGHVS and CDR2 as FQNEAQ. Trimming took off 0 bases at V and 6 bases at J, with 9 bases between the two ends. The CDR3 spells CASSLAERLNEQFF. The CDR3 nucleotides are TGTGCCAGCAGCTTAGCTGAGCGGCTCAATGAGCAGTTCTTC.

The rearrangement uses TRBV25-1 and TRBJ2-7; D possibly corresponds to TRBD2 (5 bases). Germline loops: CDR1 MGHDK, CDR2 SYGVNS. V was shortened by 2 bases and J by 0 bases, with 8 bases between the two germline ends. This CDR3 spans 14 amino acids. Written as DNA, the CDR3 is TGTGCCAGCAGTGAAATTGGGAGCTCCTACGAGCAGTACTTC. It codes for CASSEIGSSYEQYF.

J is TRBJ1-1 and V is TRBV6-5, with 9 nucleotides matching TRBD1. After removal of 4 bases from V and 8 bases from J, the junction contained 5 bases not matched to a gene. From germline, CDR1 is MNHEY and CDR2 SVGAGI. The CDR3 consists of 13 residues. The CDR3 region is CASSSGTGNEAFF. The CDR3 DNA reads as TGTGCCAGCAGTTCCGGGACAGGGAACGAAGCTTTCTTT.

This chain connects TRBV5-1 to TRBJ2-7; TRBD1 aligns across 10 bases. This CDR3 has 16 residues. Trimming at V came to 4 bases and at J to 3 bases, leaving 10 bases not matched to a gene. Per the germline V gene, CDR1 is SGHRS and CDR2 is YFSETQ. The CDR3 DNA follows: TGCGCCAGCAGCCACGAGGGGGGGACAGGGGTCTACGAGCAGTACTTC. Protein sequence: CASSHEGGTGVYEQYF.

The rearrangement joins TRBV21-1 to TRBJ2-1; the DNA was not compared with TRBD2, the D call given in the table. TRBV21-1 is labeled a pseudogene. This CDR3 is built from 17 residues. CDR3 in amino acids: CASSKVGTSGSTNEQFF. DNA of the CDR3: TGTGCCAGCAGCAAAGTGGGGACTAGCGGGAGTACCAATGAGCAGTTCTTC.

The J gene is TRBJ1-1, the V gene TRBV6-1, with 8 bases identical to TRBD1. The J segment lost 7 bases and the V segment lost 3 bases, leaving 7 bases of the junction unmatched. Germline V gene sequence: CDR1 MNHNS, CDR2 SASEGT. The CDR3 length is 14 residues. The DNA for the CDR3 is TGTGCCAGCAGTGACCCAGGGGGCTCTGTTGAAGCTTTCTTT. Translation: CASSDPGGSVEAFF.

This clone was detected only a few times. The DNA of the CDR3 is TGCGCCAGCAGCTTCGAGCGGGGGCTCAATGAGCAGTTCTTC. This codes for CASSFERGLNEQFF. The V gene is TRBV5-1, the J gene TRBJ2-1; 8 nucleotides agree with TRBD2. Trimming removed 2 bases from V and 6 bases from J; junction bases left unmatched: 4. This CDR3 is 14 amino acids long. CDR1 is SGHRS, CDR2 YFSETQ, per germline.

The V call is TRBV5-1, the J call TRBJ2-7; 10 bases align to TRBD2. The CDR3 runs 17 residues. The V gene's germline CDR1 is SGHRS and CDR2 YFSETQ. V lost 4 bases to trimming and J lost 5 bases; unmatched junction nucleotides: 15. The CDR3 here is CASSLGGLAGDLHEQYF. CDR3 DNA: TGCGCCAGCAGCCTAGGAGGGCTAGCGGGAGATTTACACGAGCAGTACTTC.

The V gene is TRBV7-9, the J gene TRBJ2-7; 7 bases match TRBD1. Germline CDR1 reads SEHNR; CDR2 reads FQNEAQ (reference sequence). This CDR3 has 17 residues. The V segment lost 5 bases and the J segment 1 base; nucleotides outside the gene matches: 14. In DNA form, the CDR3 reads TGTGCCAGCAGCCTAGGGGGCTCCCGTACACCATCCTACGAGCAGTACTTC. Translating gives CASSLGGSRTPSYEQYF.

The gene calls are TRBV10-2 and TRBJ1-2; a weak D match, TRBD1 (5 bases). The CDR3 extends over 15 amino acids. The germline V gene has CDR1 WSHSY and CDR2 SAAADI. V lost 8 bases, J lost 0 bases, and 16 bases lay in between. In DNA form, the CDR3 reads TGCGCCAGCTGGGCGTCTTGGGGCGCTAACTATGGCTACACCTTC. It is translated as CASWASWGANYGYTF.

This clone was detected once. V and J are TRBV2 and TRBJ1-4, with a possible D match to TRBD1 (5 bases). Germline V gene data show CDR1 as SNHLY and CDR2 as FYNNEI. This CDR3 has 15 residues. The ends were cut back, 3 bases at V and 7 bases at J, with 15 bases in the middle. The DNA of the CDR3 is TGTGCCAGCAGTGATAGCGGGGCTGGAGGTGAAAAACTGTTTTTT. Protein sequence: CASSDSGAGGEKLFF.

The chain has TRBV5-6 and TRBJ1-3, with 7 bases matching TRBD1. Germline V CDR1 and CDR2: SGHDT, YYEEEE. With 3 bases clipped from V and 4 bases from J, the junction kept 13 bases outside the gene matches. The CDR3 totals 17 residues. Here the CDR3 reads CASSYLDLGGSGNTIYF. The DNA of the CDR3 is TGTGCCAGCAGCTACCTCGACTTAGGGGGCTCCGGAAACACCATATATTTT.

V usage is TRBV7-9 and J usage is TRBJ2-1, with D possibly being TRBD2 (7 bases). V dropped 8 bases and J dropped 9 bases, with 17 bases sitting between them. Germline V gene lookup returns CDR1 SEHNR and CDR2 FQNEAQ (reference sequence). This CDR3 region has 13 residues. In nucleotides, the CDR3 is TGTGCCAGCGGTGGGGGGGGCGAAGGTGAGCAGTTCTTC. This sequence encodes CASGGGGEGEQFF. The full variable domain, its missing parts supplied by reference TRBV7-9 and TRBJ2-1, is DTGVSQNPRHKITKRGQNVTFRCDPISEHNRLYWYRQTLGQGPEFLTYFQNEAQLEKSRLLSDRFSAERPKGSFSTLEIQRTEQGDSAMYLCASGGGGEGEQFFGPGTRLTVL.

This chain uses TRBV5-5 with TRBJ1-2, with D perhaps TRBD1 (6 bases). Trimming left V 1 base short and J 5 bases short, with 18 bases between. CDR1 and CDR2 (germline): SGHKS, YYEKEE (reference sequence). The CDR3 loop spans 16 amino acids. CDR3 loop: CASSLLSLDRLYGYTF. The CDR3 DNA reads as TGTGCCAGCAGCTTGTTGAGCTTAGACAGGCTTTATGGCTACACCTTC.

The chain couples TRBV19 to TRBJ1-1; 7 bases are a match to TRBD1. CDR1 and CDR2 (germline): LNHDA, SQIVND (reference sequence). After removal of 3 bases from V and 1 base from J, the junction contained 8 bases not matched to a gene. There are 16 residues in the CDR3. The CDR3 sequence is CASSILPGQTNTEAFF. The CDR3 bases are TGTGCCAGTAGTATCTTACCGGGACAGACGAACACTGAAGCTTTCTTT.

The chain has TRBV19 and TRBJ1-1, with D possibly TRBD1 on 6 matching bases. Trimming left V 7 bases short and J 0 bases short, with 12 bases between. This CDR3 has 14 residues. Germline V gives CDR1 LNHDA, CDR2 SQIVND (reference sequence). The CDR3 sequence: CASTGEGVNTEAFF. The DNA for the CDR3 is TGTGCCAGTACCGGGGAGGGGGTGAACACTGAAGCTTTCTTT.